Detailed here is one TCR beta chain. Sequenced by immunoSEQ multiplex PCR; TCRdb stores in-frame clones only, minus some. Among 97,000 or so clones, more than 90% were seen once, and the ten largest hold roughly 1.9%. The data derive from a study of blood T cell repertoires in COVID-19. Study in general: COVID-19 samples from acute and convalescent phases originated in the United States, Italy and Spain.

The length of the CDR3 is 14 residues. Germline V gene lookup returns CDR1 SGHTA and CDR2 FQGNSA. The J segment lost 8 bases and the V segment lost 1 base, leaving 3 bases of the junction unmatched. The specimen was peripheral blood. J is TRBJ1-5 and V is TRBV7-2; TRBD1 matches at 9 bases. The clonotype comes from a woman aged 50 to 60 with COVID-19, enrolled during active disease. Here the CDR3 reads CASSLGTGGEPQHF. The CDR3 DNA sequence: TGTGCCAGCAGCTTAGGAACAGGGGGCGAGCCCCAGCATTTT.